The sequence of this TCR beta chain was determined in a study of blood T cell repertoires in COVID-19 (dated by TCRdb to 2018 to 2021). At the level of the whole study: Samples from collaborators originated in the United States, Italy and Spain and spanned both the acute and convalescent phases of COVID-19. Subjects who had been exposed to COVID-19, were actively infected with it, or had recovered from it provided the deeply sampled blood TCRbeta repertoires that made up the dataset. Samples came from the ongoing ImmuneRACE study (first 160 participants) plus 1,254 subjects from 6 global collaborators. The repertoires were released in a freely available public database intended as a resource for research on the immune response to SARS-CoV-2. Nearly every sample came with metadata listing a de-identified subject ID, COVID-19 status, age in years and sex. Where available, HLA class I and class II types were taken from metadata supplied by the sample provider and were not determined by assay-based typing. The prospective study material was composed of cDNA or gDNA derived from T cells, B-cell-depleted T cells, or PBMCs.

TCRbeta CDR3 regions were amplified from genomic DNA using the immunoSEQ Assay, a bias-controlled multiplex PCR. In the original analysis: The number of nucleated cells in each sample was estimated by amplification of reference gene primers within the assay. Sequence reads were collapsed and filtered to measure the absolute abundance of every unique TCRbeta CDR3 rearrangement. For each sample, productive Simpson clonality was calculated as the square root of Simpson's diversity index across productive rearrangements. TCRdb provides this immuneACCESS table in a form limited to in-frame rearrangements. Some clones are lacking; in checked studies, under half of them reflect an unresolved V gene, and why the rest are absent is not known. From that table come the V and J calls and clone size; the DNA was used to work out D and trimming. The table for this sample lists roughly 180,000 clones; more than 80% of them were counted only once. Of the sample, roughly 9.6% is held by the ten largest clones.

As to this clone: Its target antigen remains unknown. No qualities accompany the bases; no much larger clone lies one base away.

Summary of the overall study and its limitations: The quantity of clinical and demographic metadata differed by source and by participant and was supplied without curation.

At one collaborating source in Seattle, patients were enrolled during active infection and were followed longitudinally through the course of disease. Collaborating institutions collected whole blood in K2EDTA tubes following their own protocols. Collaborator samples were shipped for TCRbeta analysis as frozen whole blood, isolated PBMCs, or DNA extracted from either sample type. Trimming at the junction amounts to 8 bases on V and 0 bases on J, and the germline ends lie 7 bases apart. CDR1 and CDR2 (MDHEN, SYDVKM) derive from the germline V gene. There are 12 amino acids in the CDR3, from cysteine to phenylalanine inclusive. This entry keeps only the CDR3 DNA: 36 bases, framed from base 1.

This sequence was found in a woman aged 40 to 50 with COVID-19, enrolled during active disease. The sequenced material came from peripheral blood. The chain couples TRBV28 to TRBJ1-2, with the D gene not confidently named. The CDR3 is CASGRANYGYTF. The DNA reads as follows: TGTGCCAGCGGCCGGGCTAACTATGGCTACACCTTC.